This entry concerns a single T cell receptor beta chain. Its antigen is not known. This entry comes from a study of T cells in localized non-small cell lung cancer. Findings and caveats of the study: Sequencing involved a lone tumor region, leaving heterogeneity possible. Tumor showed lower T cell clonality than uninvolved adjacent lung, where it was highest. A median around 55 of the top 100 tumor clones appeared in adjacent lung. Longer survival (overall) was linked to higher T cell density in blood.

This CDR3 region has 15 residues. Deletions cut 3 bases from V and 2 bases from J, with 14 bases between. Germline V CDR1 and CDR2: MNHEY, SMNVEV (reference sequence). Profiled with immunoSEQ multiplex PCR; TCRdb holds only in-frame clones, not every one. The table has tens of thousands of clones, 78% seen once. The source material was peripheral blood, sampled before any cancer treatment. V gene TRBV27 combines with J gene TRBJ2-7; maybe TRBD1 (5 bases). The receptor comes from a male donor aged 60 or older with stage II squamous cell lung carcinoma. CDR3 sequence reads: CASSFLGEITYEQYF. CDR3 sequence (DNA): TGTGCCAGCAGTTTCCTAGGGGAAATAACCTACGAGCAGTACTTC.